The 23 T cell receptor beta chains below were found in one sample sequenced in a study of cytomegalovirus exposure and HLA in healthy donors. The primer mix had 60 Vbeta and 13 Jbeta primers. Assay used: immunoSEQ multiplex PCR; TCRdb lists only in-frame clones, some missing. Found here are tens of thousands of clones, roughly 78% of them singletons; the top ten hold around 4.4%. The sequenced material came from PBMCs. The source of these receptors is a male donor in good health and CMV-seropositive.

The chain recombines TRBV7-9 with TRBJ2-7, with TRBD1 matching over 8 bases. The V gene end was trimmed by 5 bases and the J gene end by 5 bases; junction bases not matched to a gene: 11. CDR3 length: 15 amino acids. The germline V gene encodes CDR1 SEHNR and CDR2 FQNEAQ (reference sequence). Here the CDR3 DNA reads TGTGCCAGCAGCGGCGCTGCGCAGGGGGCCAACGAGCAGTACTTC. It is translated as CASSGAAQGANEQYF.

This chain uses TRBV5-6 with TRBJ2-7; 8 bases line up with TRBD1. The V and J ends lost 2 bases and 4 bases, in that order; junction bases with no gene match: 8. Germline V gene lookup returns CDR1 SGHDT and CDR2 YYEEEE. CDR3 length: 15 residues. As DNA, the CDR3 is TGTGCCAGCAGCTTAGACGGACAGGGAAGGTACGAGCAGTACTTC. Its translation: CASSLDGQGRYEQYF. Complete variable domain (other parts from reference TRBV5-6 and TRBJ2-7): DAGVTQSPTHLIKTRGQQVTLRCSPKSGHDTVSWYQQALGQGPQFIFQYYEEEERQRGNFPDRFSGHQFPNYSSELNVNALLLGDSALYLCASSLDGQGRYEQYFGPGTRLTVT.

The rearrangement joins TRBV6-4 to TRBJ2-2; D is possibly TRBD1 (6 bases). The CDR3 runs 20 residues. V was shortened by 0 bases and J by 8 bases, with 28 bases between the two germline ends. Germline V gene lookup returns CDR1 MRHNA and CDR2 SNTAGT. CDR3 sequence reads: CASSDSMGLHPTGVIGELFF. The CDR3, as DNA: TGTGCCAGCAGTGACTCGATGGGGCTACACCCGACAGGTGTCATTGGGGAGCTGTTTTTT.

V gene TRBV5-1 combines with J gene TRBJ2-7; 8 bases map to TRBD1. CDR3 size: 16 residues. V lost 2 bases and J lost 0; bases outside the gene matches: 7. Germline CDR1 SGHRS, CDR2 YFSETQ. The CDR3 spells CASSLGPGQASYEQYF. DNA for the CDR3: TGCGCCAGCAGCTTAGGGCCGGGACAGGCCTCCTACGAGCAGTACTTC. Supplemented by reference TRBV5-1 and TRBJ2-7, the full variable domain reads KAGVTQTPRYLIKTRGQQVTLSCSPISGHRSVSWYQQTPGQGLQFLFEYFSETQRNKGNFPGRFSGRQFSNSRSEMNVSTLELGDSALYLCASSLGPGQASYEQYFGPGTRLTVT.

This clone came up once. The chain uses TRBV28 and TRBJ1-3; 9 bases match TRBD1. The CDR3 sequence is 14 residues long. Per germline, CDR1 MDHEN and CDR2 SYDVKM. The V segment lost 5 bases and the J segment 3 bases; nucleotides outside the gene matches: 2. The CDR3 DNA follows: TGTGCCAGCAGTGGACAGGGGAGTGGAAACACCATATATTTT. This gives the protein CASSGQGSGNTIYF.

The V gene is TRBV5-6, the J gene TRBJ2-5; 9 bases align to TRBD1. Trimming removed 3 bases from V and 4 bases from J; junction bases left unmatched: 7. CDR1 SGHDT and CDR2 YYEEEE come from the germline V gene. This CDR3 has 15 residues. The DNA for the CDR3 is TGTGCCAGCAGCTCCGCGACAGGGGGTATAGAGACCCAGTACTTC. It is translated as CASSSATGGIETQYF.

This clone was recorded a few times. The chain has TRBV2 and TRBJ2-5; a possible D gene is TRBD2 (5 bases). V lost 6 bases to trimming and J lost 8 bases, with 13 bases between them. There are 12 residues in the CDR3. Germline CDR1 SNHLY, CDR2 FYNNEI. CDR3 region: CASSDLGRTQYF. The CDR3 DNA follows: TGTGCCAGCAGCGACCTGGGGAGAACCCAGTACTTC.

The chain links TRBV18 to TRBJ1-1, with no clear D. The length of the CDR3 is 15 residues. Looked up from germline, CDR1 is KGHSH and CDR2 is LQKENI. Trimming shortened V by 3 bases and J by 1 base, and 12 bases separated the two germline ends. CDR3 nucleotide sequence: TGTGCCAGCTCACCTGGTATGCGGGAGAACACTGAAGCTTTCTTT. It specifies CASSPGMRENTEAFF.

V and J are TRBV5-1 and TRBJ2-1; 8 bases are a match to TRBD1. This CDR3 is 15 amino acids long. The germline gives CDR1 SGHRS, CDR2 YFSETQ. V shed 4 bases and J 4 bases; nucleotides not matched to a gene: 7. CDR3 sequence: CASSPGTGIYNEQFF. The CDR3 DNA reads TGCGCCAGCAGCCCCGGGACAGGAATATACAATGAGCAGTTCTTC. The whole variable domain, filled in from reference TRBV5-1 and TRBJ2-1, reads KAGVTQTPRYLIKTRGQQVTLSCSPISGHRSVSWYQQTPGQGLQFLFEYFSETQRNKGNFPGRFSGRQFSNSRSEMNVSTLELGDSALYLCASSPGTGIYNEQFFGPGTRLTVL.

CDR3 DNA: TGTGCCAGCAGTTACTCGCCTGAGTTGAATTCACCCCTCCACTTT. Translation gives CASSYSPELNSPLHF. The chain uses TRBV6-6 and TRBJ1-6; no clear D. The CDR3 consists of 15 residues. V dropped 0 bases and J dropped 7 bases, with 10 bases sitting between them. CDR1 and CDR2 from the germline V gene are MNHNY and SVGAGI (reference sequence).

The chain links TRBV2 to TRBJ2-3; TRBD2 matches 10 bases. CDR1 and CDR2 (germline): SNHLY, FYNNEI. CDR3 length equals 16 residues. J lost 1 base, V lost 1 base, and 2 bases had no gene match. CDR3: CASSEGLAGGTDTQYF. CDR3 sequence (DNA): TGTGCCAGCAGTGAAGGGCTAGCGGGGGGCACAGATACGCAGTATTTT.

The chain uses TRBV6-5 and TRBJ1-5; D ambiguous. Germline V lookup: CDR1 MNHEY, CDR2 SVGAGI. Deletions cut 6 bases from V and 6 bases from J, with 15 bases between. This CDR3 contains 14 residues. Here the CDR3 reads CASSPVTPSQPQHF. The CDR3 bases are TGTGCCAGCAGCCCCGTAACCCCGAGTCAGCCCCAGCATTTT.

The chain uses TRBV19 and TRBJ2-3, with 7 bases matching TRBD2. Germline CDR1 LNHDA, CDR2 SQIVND (reference sequence). The CDR3 is 14 residues long. J was trimmed by 2 bases and V by 4 bases; bases with no gene match: 3. CDR3 loop: CASSKSGATDTQYF. Written as DNA, the CDR3 is TGTGCCAGTAGTAAAAGCGGGGCCACAGATACGCAGTATTTT.

The chain joins TRBV6-5 to TRBJ2-3; 11 bases line up with TRBD2. This CDR3 region has 16 residues. V lost 4 bases to trimming and J lost 1 base; unmatched junction nucleotides: 4. Per germline, CDR1 MNHEY and CDR2 SVGAGI. The chain's CDR3 is CASSWGLAAGTDTQYF. CDR3 sequence (DNA): TGTGCCAGCAGTTGGGGACTAGCGGCCGGCACAGATACGCAGTATTTT.

The V call is TRBV5-4, the J call TRBJ1-6; 9 nucleotides line up with TRBD1. The junction had 3 bases not matched to a gene; V was cut back by 6 bases and J by 8 bases. The CDR3 contains 13 residues. Germline lookup yields CDR1 SGHNT and CDR2 YYREEE (reference sequence). CDR3 sequence reads: CASTTGGDSPLHF. CDR3 coding DNA: TGTGCCAGCACGACAGGGGGAGATTCACCCCTCCACTTT.

Remarks on this clone: At one boundary the junction diverges from the germline segment, which might be a read error. V gene TRBV6-5 combines with J gene TRBJ2-3; 9 bases fit TRBD1. The CDR3 consists of 16 residues. Germline-derived CDR1 and CDR2 are MNHEY and SVGAGI. CDR3 in DNA: TGTGCCAGCAGTTACTCGAGGGGACAGGGTCGCGATACGCGGTATTTT. It codes for CASSYSRGQGRDTRYF.

The chain combines TRBV10-2 with TRBJ2-3; the D is unclear. V gave up 2 bases and J gave up 8 bases, with 8 bases separating them. This CDR3 comprises 12 residues. Germline values: CDR1 WSHSY, CDR2 SAAADI. In nucleotides, the CDR3 is TGCGCCAGCAGTGAGGTATCAGTTACGCAGTATTTT. This encodes CASSEVSVTQYF.

The chain carries TRBV14 and TRBJ1-4; the D is unclear. The CDR3 consists of 15 residues. V gave up 4 bases and J gave up 5 bases, with 14 bases separating them. Germline-derived CDR1 and CDR2 are SGHDN and FVKESK. CDR3 in DNA: TGTGCCAGCAGCCGAGAAGCGGGGAAGAATGAAAAACTGTTTTTT. This gives the protein CASSREAGKNEKLFF.

To note about this clone: A junction boundary mismatches the germline segment, possibly from a read error. V and J are TRBV27 and TRBJ2-1; tentatively, D is TRBD2 (5 bases). There are 15 residues in the CDR3. Germline V gene lookup returns CDR1 MNHEY and CDR2 SMNVEV (reference sequence). The CDR3 sequence: CDSSFGGYSYNEQFF. CDR3 in DNA: TGTGACAGCAGTTTCGGCGGGTACTCCTACAATGAGCAGTTCTTC.

The V and J genes are TRBV10-2 and TRBJ1-1, with 8 bases matching TRBD1. This CDR3 has 16 amino acids. The ends lost 6 bases at V and 6 bases at J; junction bases unmatched: 15. Germline CDR1 is WSHSY and CDR2 is SAAADI. The CDR3 is CASSKPAGQGAAEAFF. The CDR3 DNA sequence: TGCGCCAGCAGCAAACCCGCGGGGCAGGGGGCCGCTGAAGCTTTCTTT.

This chain joins TRBV19 and TRBJ2-1, with 9 positions matching TRBD2. Losses at the gene ends were 4 bases for V and 5 bases for J; bases not matched to a gene: 12. The germline gives CDR1 LNHDA, CDR2 SQIVND (reference sequence). This CDR3 has 17 residues. The CDR3 region is CASSTPPGTSRDNEQFF. CDR3 sequence (DNA): TGTGCCAGTAGTACCCCCCCCGGGACTAGCAGAGACAATGAGCAGTTCTTC.

This clone was found a few times. The chain links TRBV5-4 to TRBJ2-3, with TRBD2 matching over 7 bases. The CDR3 sequence is 15 residues long. The V gene's germline CDR1 is SGHNT and CDR2 YYREEE (reference sequence). Trimming at V came to 5 bases and at J to 0 bases, leaving 6 bases not matched to a gene. CDR3 bases: TGTGCCAGCAGTTCGATAGCGGGTAGCACAGATACGCAGTATTTT. It is translated as CASSSIAGSTDTQYF.

The rearrangement links TRBV21-1 to TRBJ1-1; whether TRBD1, the table's D call, matches the DNA was not checked. TRBV21-1 is recorded as a pseudogene. The CDR3 loop spans 15 amino acids. The CDR3 reads CASSNKWQTNTEAFF. In DNA form, the CDR3 reads TGTGCCAGCAGCAACAAGTGGCAGACAAACACTGAAGCTTTCTTT.